These T cell receptor beta chains were read from a single sample in a study of cytomegalovirus exposure and HLA in healthy donors. Data came from immunoSEQ multiplex PCR; TCRdb stores just in-frame clones and leaves some out. The data show 150,000 to 200,000 clones, 78% seen once. Sample: PBMCs. The origin of the receptors is a woman in her twenties or thirties in good health and CMV-seropositive. CDR3s leave out the opening cysteine and the closing phenylalanine or tryptophan. The order of the fields is J gene, V gene, CDR3 length, CDR3 protein.

J gene: TRBJ1-4
V gene: TRBV27
CDR3 length: 14
CDR3 protein: ASSQTGGLANEKLF

J gene: TRBJ2-1
V gene: TRBV6-5
CDR3 length: 12
CDR3 protein: ASSRLTEAVGQF

J gene: TRBJ2-5
V gene: TRBV4-1
CDR3 length: 15
CDR3 protein: ASSQDGLAENQETQY

J gene: TRBJ2-5
V gene: TRBV7-8
CDR3 length: 9
CDR3 protein: ASSTRETQY

J gene: TRBJ1-1
V gene: TRBV9
CDR3 length: 10
CDR3 protein: ANSGGGTEAF

J gene: TRBJ1-2
V gene: TRBV4-1
CDR3 length: 16
CDR3 protein: ASSQDQIELILRYGYT

J gene: TRBJ2-7
V gene: TRBV28
CDR3 length: 11
CDR3 protein: ASSLPMAYEQY

J gene: -
V gene: TRBV4-1
CDR3 length: 13
CDR3 protein: ASSSGTGGSYEQY

J gene: TRBJ2-1
V gene: TRBV19
CDR3 length: 13
CDR3 protein: ASSPRGGSSIWLF

J gene: TRBJ2-1
V gene: TRBV5-1
CDR3 length: 15
CDR3 protein: ASSTLTLAGGTNEQF

J gene: TRBJ2-1
V gene: TRBV9
CDR3 length: 10
CDR3 protein: ASSVDQSRWF

J gene: TRBJ2-7
V gene: TRBV4-1
CDR3 length: 13
CDR3 protein: ASSQVAGDTGEQY

J gene: TRBJ1-4
V gene: TRBV27
CDR3 length: 12
CDR3 protein: ASSFGTGFSKLF

J gene: TRBJ1-5
V gene: TRBV19
CDR3 length: 12
CDR3 protein: ASSISGSTQPQH

J gene: TRBJ1-4
V gene: TRBV15
CDR3 length: 12
CDR3 protein: ATSRVGANEKLF

J gene: TRBJ1-2
V gene: TRBV6-6
CDR3 length: 12
CDR3 protein: ASSYGRVNYGYT

J gene: TRBJ2-3
V gene: TRBV2
CDR3 length: 12
CDR3 protein: ASSIQGAGDTQY

J gene: TRBJ1-2
V gene: TRBV6-5
CDR3 length: 11
CDR3 protein: ASRPGQLYGYT

J gene: TRBJ1-5
V gene: TRBV6-1
CDR3 length: 13
CDR3 protein: ASSAPLGSNQPQH

J gene: TRBJ2-5
V gene: TRBV2
CDR3 length: 12
CDR3 protein: ASSLQAGVETQY

J gene: TRBJ1-4
V gene: TRBV20-1
CDR3 length: 9
CDR3 protein: SARRNEKLF

J gene: TRBJ1-1
V gene: TRBV9
CDR3 length: 11
CDR3 protein: ASSIQENTEAF

J gene: TRBJ1-4
V gene: TRBV11-2
CDR3 length: 12
CDR3 protein: ASSFGRGDEKLF

J gene: TRBJ1-2
V gene: TRBV28
CDR3 length: 12
CDR3 protein: ASSLFRGRYGYT

J gene: TRBJ2-1
V gene: TRBV19
CDR3 length: 11
CDR3 protein: ASSRDRVNEQF

J gene: TRBJ2-5
V gene: TRBV6-1
CDR3 length: 11
CDR3 protein: ASSVTGRETQY

J gene: TRBJ1-3
V gene: TRBV5-6
CDR3 length: 14
CDR3 protein: ASMGRRVSSGNTIY

J gene: TRBJ2-2
V gene: TRBV18
CDR3 length: 14
CDR3 protein: ASSAAGGRNTGELF

J gene: TRBJ1-2
V gene: TRBV4-3
CDR3 length: 11
CDR3 protein: ASSPDREEGYT

J gene: TRBJ1-6
V gene: TRBV10-2
CDR3 length: 14
CDR3 protein: ASSLVKQGRRSPLH

J gene: TRBJ1-6
V gene: TRBV2
CDR3 length: 12
CDR3 protein: ASSVISEDSPLH